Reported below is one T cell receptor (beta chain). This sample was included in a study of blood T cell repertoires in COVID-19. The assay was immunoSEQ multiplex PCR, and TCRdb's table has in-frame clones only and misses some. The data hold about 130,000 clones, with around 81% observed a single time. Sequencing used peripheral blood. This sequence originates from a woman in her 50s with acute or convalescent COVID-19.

The CDR3, as DNA: TGTGCCAGCTCTCCGCCGGGACAGGGATCGACTGAAGCTTTCTTT. Translation: CASSPPGQGSTEAFF. J is TRBJ1-1 and V is TRBV18, with 9 bases fitting TRBD1. CDR3 length: 15 amino acids. CDR1 and CDR2 from the germline V gene are KGHSH and LQKENI. The V gene end was trimmed by 6 bases and the J gene end by 5 bases; junction bases not matched to a gene: 10.